A selection of T cell receptor beta chains follows, all from one sample in a study of CD8+CD57+ T cells in acquired aplastic anemia. TCRdb re-derived calls from the reads in MiXCR, one entry per CDR3 protein. The data contain 150,000 to 200,000 distinct CDR3 sequences, 55% to 75% of them seen just once; the ten biggest clones take up about 48%. Sequencing was carried out using sorted CD4+, CD8+, or CD8+CD57+ T cells (not recorded which) from PBMCs. The receptors derive from a human donor in good health. Each CDR3 is given with its conserved first and last residue. Each record gives: clone size, D gene, V gene, J gene, CDR3 protein, CDR3 DNA. D genes are given only for firm matches. Size values are once, few and many counts, or a class for expanded clones, and some rows have none.

.	.	TRBV7-2	TRBJ1-4	CASSEEASQLFF	TGTGCCAGCAGTGAAGAGGCAAGTCAACTGTTTTTT
.	TRBD2	TRBV7-2	TRBJ2-1	CASSLGLAGRNNEQFF	TGTGCCAGCAGCCTAGGACTAGCGGGAAGAAACAATGAGCAGTTCTTC
many	.	TRBV20-1	TRBJ1-2	CSARDPAQPGYTF	TGCAGTGCTAGAGATCCGGCCCAACCAGGCTACACCTTC
.	TRBD1	TRBV29-1	TRBJ1-2	CSAQPTGGGYTF	TGCAGCGCTCAGCCCACAGGGGGAGGCTACACCTTC
.	.	TRBV24-1	TRBJ2-3	CATSSTVVGYTDTQYF	TGTGCCACCAGTAGTACGGTGGTGGGGTACACAGATACGCAGTATTTT
many	TRBD1	TRBV6-5	TRBJ1-2	CASRYPGQGVYGYTF	TGTGCCAGCAGGTATCCCGGACAGGGGGTCTATGGCTACACCTTC
few	.	TRBV25-1	TRBJ1-1	CASSYRRNTEAFF	TGTGCCAGCAGTTACAGGAGGAACACTGAAGCTTTCTTT
.	.	TRBV19	TRBJ1-2	CASSMGYGTLSGYTF	TGTGCCAGTAGTATGGGATATGGGACACTCTCCGGCTACACCTTC
.	.	TRBV10-3	TRBJ1-1	CASRTSGTEAFF	TGTGCCAGCAGAACTTCGGGGACTGAAGCTTTCTTT
.	.	TRBV25-1	TRBJ2-1	CAYELGVFGNEQFF	TGTGCCTACGAACTAGGGGTCTTCGGGAATGAGCAGTTCTTC
.	.	TRBV7-3	TRBJ2-1	CASSLRRGAAIDEQFF	TGTGCCAGCAGCTTAAGGAGGGGCGCGGCGATCGATGAGCAGTTCTTC
many	.	TRBV5-6	TRBJ2-5	CASSFAGDRLSQETQYF	TGTGCCAGCAGCTTTGCCGGGGACCGACTAAGCCAAGAGACCCAGTACTTC
.	TRBD1	TRBV20-1	TRBJ2-7	CSAPGQGIYEQYF	TGCAGTGCCCCCGGACAGGGCATCTACGAGCAGTACTTC
.	.	TRBV10-3	TRBJ1-1	CAISGGGNTEAFF	TGTGCCATCAGTGGAGGGGGGAACACTGAAGCTTTCTTT
.	.	TRBV30	TRBJ2-7	CAWSAAGITYEQYF	TGTGCCTGGAGTGCAGCGGGTATCACCTACGAGCAGTACTTC
.	.	TRBV2	TRBJ2-7	CASRVRDGLTYEQYF	TGTGCCAGCAGGGTACGGGACGGATTAACCTACGAGCAGTACTTC
many	.	TRBV6-5	TRBJ2-7	CASSTASGIYEQYF	TGTGCCAGCAGCACCGCTTCGGGGATCTACGAGCAGTACTTC
.	.	TRBV29-1	TRBJ2-1	CSVDAASNYNEQFF	TGCAGCGTTGATGCAGCTTCAAACTACAATGAGCAGTTCTTC
.	.	TRBV15	TRBJ2-7	CATSVRLLYEQYF	TGTGCCACCAGCGTCAGGCTCCTCTACGAGCAGTACTTC
.	.	TRBV20-1	TRBJ1-1	CSAREGSEGSTEAFF	TGCAGTGCTAGAGAAGGGTCCGAGGGGAGCACTGAAGCTTTCTTT
many	TRBD1	TRBV5-1	TRBJ2-3	CASRIGQGSSTDTQYF	TGCGCCAGCAGGATCGGACAGGGTTCTAGCACAGATACGCAGTATTTT
.	.	TRBV9	TRBJ2-3	CASSVRQGTSADTQYF	TGTGCCAGCAGCGTGAGGCAGGGGACGAGCGCAGATACGCAGTATTTT
.	TRBD2	TRBV7-6	TRBJ2-7	CASSPAASGSYEQYF	TGTGCCAGCAGCCCCGCGGCTAGCGGGAGCTACGAGCAGTACTTC
.	.	TRBV9	TRBJ1-6	CASSPSYYNSPLHF	TGTGCCAGCAGCCCCTCTTACTATAATTCACCCCTCCACTTT
.	TRBD1	TRBV15	TRBJ2-7	CATRDRQGITYEQYF	TGTGCCACCAGAGACAGACAGGGAATAACCTACGAGCAGTACTTC
.	TRBD2	TRBV28	TRBJ2-7	CATRTSGSYEQYF	TGTGCCACCCGGACTAGCGGATCCTACGAGCAGTACTTC
.	.	TRBV6-2/TRBV6-3	TRBJ1-1	CASITIRVNTEAFF	TGTGCCAGCATAACGATCAGGGTGAACACTGAAGCTTTCTTT
.	TRBD2	TRBV24-1	TRBJ2-1	CATSDPTSGRRNEQFF	TGTGCCACCAGTGACCCGACTAGCGGGAGGCGAAATGAGCAGTTCTTC
.	.	TRBV29-1	TRBJ1-2	CSALPDGHYGYTF	TGCAGCGCCCTCCCGGACGGCCACTATGGCTACACCTTC
many	.	TRBV7-8	TRBJ2-7	CASRGGDAYEQYF	TGTGCCAGCAGGGGCGGGGACGCCTACGAGCAGTACTTC
.	TRBD2	TRBV19	TRBJ2-7	CASSIDLSGSLTDEQYF	TGTGCCAGTAGTATAGATCTTAGCGGGAGCTTGACAGACGAGCAGTACTTC
once	TRBD1	TRBV5-1	TRBJ2-7	CASSPGTGRREQYF	TGCGCCAGCAGCCCGGGGACAGGTCGGCGGGAGCAGTACTTC
.	TRBD1	TRBV7-3	TRBJ2-7	CASSLNLGTVLYEQYF	TGTGCCAGCAGCCTCAACCTAGGGACAGTCCTCTACGAGCAGTACTTC
.	TRBD1	TRBV7-9	TRBJ2-5	CASRPGQGQETQYF	TGCGCCAGCAGACCCGGACAGGGCCAAGAGACCCAGTACTTC
.	.	TRBV24-1	TRBJ1-5	CATSDLMGSNQPQHF	TGTGCCACCAGTGATTTGATGGGGAGCAATCAGCCCCAGCATTTT
.	.	TRBV6-5	TRBJ1-1	CASSYTSRDPEAFF	TGTGCCAGCAGTTACACATCCCGGGACCCTGAAGCTTTCTTT
many	TRBD2	TRBV5-6	TRBJ2-5	CASSLWEAGVGETQYF	TGTGCCAGCAGCTTGTGGGAAGCGGGAGTAGGGGAGACCCAGTACTTC
.	.	TRBV12-5	TRBJ1-5	CASSPRMGPQHF	TGTGCCAGCAGTCCCCGTATGGGGCCCCAGCATTTT
.	.	TRBV20-1	TRBJ1-1	CSATRSMNTEAFF	TGCAGTGCTACGCGATCAATGAACACTGAAGCTTTCTTT
.	.	TRBV20-1	TRBJ2-7	CSAKTTTVTGYEQYF	TGCAGTGCGAAAACCACAACCGTGACAGGCTACGAGCAGTACTTC
.	.	TRBV12-3/TRBV12-4	TRBJ1-1	CASSLGYTEAFF	TGTGCCAGCAGTTTAGGGTACACTGAAGCTTTCTTT
.	.	TRBV7-3	TRBJ2-1	CASSLMNGAYNEQFF	TGTGCCAGCAGCTTAATGAACGGGGCCTACAATGAGCAGTTCTTC
.	.	TRBV2	TRBJ2-2	CASSELFGGNTGELFF	TGTGCCAGCAGTGAACTTTTTGGGGGGAACACCGGGGAGCTGTTTTTT
.	.	TRBV2	TRBJ1-1	CASSEAVTVNTEAFF	TGTGCCAGCAGTGAAGCGGTAACGGTGAACACTGAAGCTTTCTTT